The 14 T cell receptor beta chains in this list originate from one sample, sequenced in a study of blood T cell repertoires in COVID-19. Profiling relied on immunoSEQ multiplex PCR, and the TCRdb table lists in-frame clones only, not all of them. The sample records 200,000 to 250,000 clones, more than 80% being singletons. Input material: PBMCs or T cells enriched from blood (not recorded which). The receptors derive from a woman aged 40 to 50 with acute COVID-19.

The chain links TRBV24-1 to TRBJ2-1; D gene unclear. With 3 bases removed from V and 12 bases from J, the gap between germline ends came to 17 bases. Germline V gene lookup returns CDR1 KGHDR and CDR2 SFDVKD. CDR3 size: 14 residues. CDR3 region: CATSDAALRVGQFF. For the CDR3, the DNA is TGTGCCACCAGTGATGCGGCCCTCCGTGTCGGGCAGTTCTTC.

In this sample, this clone turned up a few times. The rearrangement uses TRBV5-1 and TRBJ2-3; tentative D call: TRBD1 (6 bases). The germline CDR1 and CDR2 sequences are SGHRS and YFSETQ. The CDR3 runs to 13 residues. V lost 2 bases, J lost 6 bases, and 10 bases lay in between. The CDR3 spells CASSFPGVDTQYF. The DNA for the CDR3 is TGCGCCAGCAGCTTTCCAGGGGTTGATACGCAGTATTTT. The full variable domain, completed using reference TRBV5-1 and TRBJ2-3, is KAGVTQTPRYLIKTRGQQVTLSCSPISGHRSVSWYQQTPGQGLQFLFEYFSETQRNKGNFPGRFSGRQFSNSRSEMNVSTLELGDSALYLCASSFPGVDTQYFGPGTRLTVL.

The J gene is TRBJ2-7, the V gene TRBV21-1; TRBD1 is taken as the D call from the table, unchecked against the DNA. TRBV21-1 is a pseudogene. This CDR3 has 15 amino acids. CDR3 coding DNA: TGTGCCAGCAGCGCCGCGTCAGGGGGCTCCTACGAGCAGTACGTC. Protein product: CASSAASGGSYEQYV.

The gene calls are TRBV6-6 and TRBJ1-5; D is ambiguous. The V gene lost 0 bases and the J gene lost 0 bases, with 3 bases spanning the gap. This CDR3 region has 14 residues. Germline V gene sequence: CDR1 MNHNY, CDR2 SVGAGI (reference sequence). The CDR3 loop is CASSYSYSNQPQHF. CDR3 DNA sequence: TGTGCCAGCAGTTACTCCTATAGCAATCAGCCCCAGCATTTT.

The chain combines TRBV6-1 with TRBJ1-2; the D gene is possibly TRBD1 (5 bases). Per germline, CDR1 MNHNS and CDR2 SASEGT. The CDR3 is 13 residues long. V was pared by 0 bases and J by 6 bases, with 8 bases between. CDR3 DNA sequence: TGTGCCAGCAGTGAAGCCAGGGCGAATGGCTACACCTTC. Its translation is CASSEARANGYTF.

The chain joins TRBV6-5 to TRBJ1-2, with D possibly being TRBD1 (5 bases). Germline V CDR1 and CDR2: MNHEY, SVGAGI. The CDR3 length is 12 residues. The V end lost 6 bases, the J end lost 11 bases, and 16 bases lay between the germline ends. CDR3 residues: CASSSVKEGYTF. The CDR3 DNA sequence: TGTGCCAGCAGCTCTGTGAAGGAGGGGTACACCTTC.

This sequence joins TRBV6-5 and TRBJ1-2, with TRBD1 as a possible D gene (5 bases). The CDR3 consists of 11 residues. The germline gives CDR1 MNHEY, CDR2 SVGAGI. Trimming took 6 bases from V and 7 from J, leaving 9 bases between them. The CDR3 spells CASSETAGYTF. The DNA of the CDR3 is TGTGCCAGCAGCGAGACAGCTGGCTACACCTTC.

The V call is TRBV18, the J call TRBJ1-2; weak D call: TRBD1 (6 bases). Per germline, CDR1 KGHSH and CDR2 LQKENI. CDR3 size: 17 residues. The V end was cut by 5 bases, the J end by 3 bases, with 22 bases between. CDR3 region: CASSKEQGGLVDYGYTF. CDR3 DNA: TGTGCCAGCTCAAAAGAACAGGGTGGATTAGTTGACTATGGCTACACCTTC.

This clone was picked up one time. J is TRBJ2-3 and V is TRBV6-5; 9 bases are a match to TRBD1. From germline, CDR1 is MNHEY and CDR2 SVGAGI. The CDR3 contains 15 residues. The trim removed 6 bases at V and 4 bases at J, leaving 8 bases unmatched. CDR3 coding DNA: TGTGCCAGCAGGGGGGACAGGGTAGTCGCAGATACGCAGTATTTT. This gives the protein CASRGDRVVADTQYF.

Concerning this clone: Other DNA variants within this sample encode the same CDR3. The J gene is TRBJ1-1, the V gene TRBV14; D may be TRBD1 (5 bases). This CDR3 is 13 amino acids long. The germline V and J ends were trimmed by 5 bases and 2 bases, with 9 bases remaining between them. Germline CDR1 and CDR2: SGHDN and FVKESK. The CDR3 sequence: CASSLQENTEAFF. CDR3 coding DNA: TGTGCCAGCAGCTTACAGGAAAACACTGAAGCTTTCTTT.

The chain joins TRBV7-8 to TRBJ1-5; TRBD1 matches at 11 bases. V trimming: 7 bases; J trimming: 5 bases; junction bases outside the gene matches: 10. CDR1 and CDR2 (germline): SGHVS, FQNEAQ. This CDR3 is built from 16 residues. As DNA, the CDR3 is TGTGCCAGCATCCGATACGGACAGGGGGCGGATCAGCCCCAGCATTTT. Protein product: CASIRYGQGADQPQHF. Together with reference TRBV7-8 and TRBJ1-5, the CDR3 gives the full variable domain: GAGVSQSPRYKVAKRGQDVALRCDPISGHVSLFWYQQALGQGPEFLTYFQNEAQLDKSGLPSDRFFAERPEGSVSTLKIQRTQQEDSAVYLCASIRYGQGADQPQHFGDGTRLSIL.

This clone came up once. Different DNA sequences within this sample yield the same CDR3. V is TRBV9 and J is TRBJ2-7; no clear D. This CDR3 spans 12 amino acids. V gave up 0 bases and J gave up 5 bases, with 6 bases separating them. Germline V gene lookup returns CDR1 SGDLS and CDR2 YYNGEE. CDR3 protein: CASSVAGDEQYF. CDR3 in DNA: TGTGCCAGCAGCGTAGCCGGTGACGAGCAGTACTTC.

V gene TRBV25-1 combines with J gene TRBJ1-1; D may be TRBD1 (6 bases). Between the trimmed V and J ends, which lost 6 bases and 10 bases, there was a span of 15 bases. The CDR3 runs 12 residues. Germline V lookup: CDR1 MGHDK, CDR2 SYGVNS. CDR3 nucleotides: TGTGCCAGCAGGGGAGCCGGGACATCAGCTTTCTTT. Translation: CASRGAGTSAFF.

The V call is TRBV19, the J call TRBJ1-4, with 8 bases lining up with TRBD1. Trimming removed 5 bases from V and 5 bases from J; junction bases left unmatched: 10. This CDR3 is built from 16 residues. Germline V lookup: CDR1 LNHDA, CDR2 SQIVND (reference sequence). This CDR3 reads CASSPHAWTGNEKLFF. For the CDR3, the DNA is TGTGCCAGTAGTCCCCACGCCTGGACAGGGAATGAAAAACTGTTTTTT.